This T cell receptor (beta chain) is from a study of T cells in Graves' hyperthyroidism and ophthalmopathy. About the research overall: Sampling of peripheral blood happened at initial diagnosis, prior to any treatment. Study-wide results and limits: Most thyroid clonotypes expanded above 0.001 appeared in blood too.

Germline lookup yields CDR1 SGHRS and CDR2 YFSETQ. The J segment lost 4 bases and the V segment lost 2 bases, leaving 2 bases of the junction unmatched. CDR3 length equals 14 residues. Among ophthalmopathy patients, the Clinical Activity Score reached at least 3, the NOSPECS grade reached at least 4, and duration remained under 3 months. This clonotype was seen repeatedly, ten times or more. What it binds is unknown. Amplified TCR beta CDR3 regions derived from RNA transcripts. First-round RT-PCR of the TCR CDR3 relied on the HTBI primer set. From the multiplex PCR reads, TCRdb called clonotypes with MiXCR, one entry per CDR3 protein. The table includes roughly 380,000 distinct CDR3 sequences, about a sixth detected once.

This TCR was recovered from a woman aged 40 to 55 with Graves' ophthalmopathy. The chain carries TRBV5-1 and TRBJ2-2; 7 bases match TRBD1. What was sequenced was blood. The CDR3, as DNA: TGCGCCAGCAGCTTCCGGGACAGCACCGGGGAGCTGTTTTTT. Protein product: CASSFRDSTGELFF.